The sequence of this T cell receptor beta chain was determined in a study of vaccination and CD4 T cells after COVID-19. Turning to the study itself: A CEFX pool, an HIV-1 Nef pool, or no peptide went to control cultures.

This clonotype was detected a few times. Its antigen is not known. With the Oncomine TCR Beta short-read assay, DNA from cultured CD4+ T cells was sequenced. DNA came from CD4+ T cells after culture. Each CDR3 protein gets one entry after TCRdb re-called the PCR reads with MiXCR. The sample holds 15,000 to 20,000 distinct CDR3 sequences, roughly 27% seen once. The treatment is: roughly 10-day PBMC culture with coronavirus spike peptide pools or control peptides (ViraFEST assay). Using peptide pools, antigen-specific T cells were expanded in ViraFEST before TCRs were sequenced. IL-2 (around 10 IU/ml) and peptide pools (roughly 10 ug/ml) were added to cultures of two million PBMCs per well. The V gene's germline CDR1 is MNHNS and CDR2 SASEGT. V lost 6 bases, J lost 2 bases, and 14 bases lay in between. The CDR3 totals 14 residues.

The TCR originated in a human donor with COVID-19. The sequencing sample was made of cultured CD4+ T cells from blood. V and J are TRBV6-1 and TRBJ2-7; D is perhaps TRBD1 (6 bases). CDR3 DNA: TGTGCCAGCAGGTATGACAGGAATACCTACGAGCAGTACTTC. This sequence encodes CASRYDRNTYEQYF.